The clone carrying this T cell receptor (beta chain) was recorded once. Its antigen is still unknown. The sample comes from a study of shared clonotypes between healthy human individuals. The authors distributed each subset's genomic DNA evenly over several immunoSEQ plates. Sequencing was performed with immunoSEQ multiplex PCR; in TCRdb, only in-frame clones are kept and a portion is missing. Among approximately 640,000 clones listed, 90% were seen once. Germline CDR1 reads SGHTA; CDR2 reads FQGNSA. V lost 2 bases to trimming and J lost 0 bases, with 8 bases between them. CDR3 size: 15 residues. Study-wide results and caveats: Shared across a few donors were about 4.6% of the naive CD4 clonotypes.

The sequencing input was memory CD8+ T cells from PBMCs. The subset was: CD45RO+ cells pooled with CCR7-negative TemRA cells. V gene TRBV7-2 combines with J gene TRBJ2-1; D is uncertain. This clonotype originated in a man younger than 35 in good health. Some clones in this sample may be carry-over from other donors' samples. The CDR3 DNA reads TGTGCCAGCAGCTTATCAGCGAGCTCCTACAATGAGCAGTTCTTC. Translated, it gives CASSLSASSYNEQFF.